Presented here are 19 T cell receptor beta chains from one specimen sequenced in a study of OX40 agonist ivuxolimab in advanced cancers. Some clones are missing from TCRdb's copy, which holds only in-frame ones; the method was immunoSEQ multiplex PCR. The sample contains some 60,000 clones, 91% of which appear only once. The material was CD4+ or CD8+ T cells sorted from blood, obtained in a trial of the OX40 agonist ivuxolimab. All receptors derive from an adult with an advanced solid tumor such as melanoma, head and neck, liver or kidney cancer.

The chain is built from TRBV18 and TRBJ1-3; D remains ambiguous. The CDR3 length is 15 residues. Trimming took off 2 bases at V and 0 bases at J, with 8 bases between the two ends. Germline lookup yields CDR1 KGHSH and CDR2 LQKENI. CDR3 in DNA: TGTGCCAGCTCACCAGCAAAGACCTCTGGAAACACCATATATTTT. Translating gives CASSPAKTSGNTIYF.

This chain uses TRBV5-1 with TRBJ1-1, with 7 bases fitting TRBD1. The CDR3 runs 14 residues. From germline, CDR1 is SGHRS and CDR2 YFSETQ. With V trimmed by 5 bases and J by 1 base, 5 bases remained unmatched. The CDR3 nucleotides read TGCGCCAGCAGAACAGGGGTCTCGAACACTGAAGCTTTCTTT. Protein sequence: CASRTGVSNTEAFF.

The chain has TRBV28 and TRBJ1-5; 9 bases map to TRBD1. The V segment lost 6 bases and the J segment 6 bases; nucleotides outside the gene matches: 9. This CDR3 is 15 amino acids long. Germline CDR1 is MDHEN and CDR2 is SYDVKM. CDR3 sequence (DNA): TGTGCCAGCAGAACAGGACAGGGGTTTAGTCAGCCCCAGCATTTT. It yields the protein CASRTGQGFSQPQHF.

This rearrangement joins TRBV7-8 to TRBJ2-3; TRBD2 might be the D (5 bases). CDR1 is SGHVS and CDR2 is FQNEAQ in the germline V gene. The germline V and J ends were trimmed by 1 base and 3 bases, with 11 bases remaining between them. The CDR3 is made up of 15 amino acids. CDR3 sequence (DNA): TGTGCCAGCAGCTTAGGAGCGCGAGGGACAGATACGCAGTATTTT. As protein: CASSLGARGTDTQYF.

The V call is TRBV7-8, the J call TRBJ1-6; maybe TRBD1 (6 bases). The germline V gene has CDR1 SGHVS and CDR2 FQNEAQ. CDR3 size: 15 residues. Trimming stripped 6 bases from V and 10 bases from J, with 19 bases between. CDR3 residues: CASSQNLGAGSPLHF. DNA of the CDR3: TGTGCCAGCAGTCAAAATTTGGGGGCTGGGTCACCCCTCCACTTT.

The rearrangement links TRBV19 to TRBJ2-1; D possibly matches TRBD1 or TRBD2 (6 bases each). The CDR3 has 15 amino acids. The V end was cut by 3 bases, the J end by 1 base, with 10 bases between. The germline CDR1 and CDR2 sequences are LNHDA and SQIVND (reference sequence). The CDR3 protein is CASSMEGGSYNEQFF. As DNA, the CDR3 is TGTGCCAGTAGTATGGAAGGGGGGTCCTACAATGAGCAGTTCTTC.

The chain links TRBV11-3 to TRBJ2-1; 8 positions match TRBD1. Germline V lookup: CDR1 SGHNT, CDR2 YENEEA. This CDR3 contains 15 residues. The V gene end was trimmed by 5 bases and the J gene end by 9 bases; junction bases not matched to a gene: 12. In DNA, the CDR3 is TGTGCCAGCAGCCGGGCCGGACAGGGTGCGGTTGAGCAGTTCTTC. This gives the protein CASSRAGQGAVEQFF.

The table lists this clone with a few counts. The gene calls are TRBV5-6 and TRBJ1-1; D gene unclear. Trimming removed 0 bases from V and 4 bases from J, with 10 bases in between. The CDR3 is made up of 14 amino acids. Germline CDR1 reads SGHDT; CDR2 reads YYEEEE. The CDR3, as DNA: TGTGCCAGCAGCTTGGTCGGCGTGAGCACTGAAGCTTTCTTT. Translating it yields CASSLVGVSTEAFF.

V usage is TRBV5-4 and J usage is TRBJ2-7; possible D gene TRBD2, 5 bases. There are 14 residues in the CDR3. Germline lookup yields CDR1 SGHNT and CDR2 YYREEE (reference sequence). Trimming removed 0 bases at V and 2 bases at J, with 9 bases between. CDR3 bases: TGTGCCAGCAGCTTGGCTAGCTCTCCCTACGAGCAGTACTTC. It is translated as CASSLASSPYEQYF.

V is TRBV5-1 and J is TRBJ1-4; D remains ambiguous. CDR3 length equals 15 residues. Germline V CDR1 and CDR2: SGHRS, YFSETQ. Trimming cost V 4 bases and J 3 bases, with 13 bases left between them. This chain's CDR3 is CASSLWTGPNEKLFF. In nucleotides, the CDR3 is TGCGCCAGCAGCCTATGGACGGGCCCTAATGAAAAACTGTTTTTT.

Written as DNA, the CDR3 is TGTGCCAGCAGCCGACGGGACGCCAACAATGAGCAGTTCTTC. Protein product: CASSRRDANNEQFF. The chain links TRBV6-5 to TRBJ2-1; tentatively, D is TRBD1 or TRBD2 (5 bases each). The V and J ends lost 6 bases and 5 bases respectively, with 14 bases between them. This CDR3 comprises 14 residues. Germline V gene lookup returns CDR1 MNHEY and CDR2 SVGAGI.

The genes are TRBV5-1 and TRBJ1-2, with a tentative D call TRBD1 (5 bases). The length of the CDR3 is 15 residues. V gave up 3 bases and J gave up 7 bases, with 19 bases separating them. CDR1 is SGHRS and CDR2 is YFSETQ in the germline V gene. This chain's CDR3 is CASSWGPGQTSGYTF. As DNA, the CDR3 is TGCGCCAGCAGCTGGGGTCCCGGACAAACGAGTGGCTACACCTTC.

The chain joins TRBV5-8 to TRBJ2-1; 7 bases agree with TRBD2. The CDR3 covers 15 residues. Trimming removed 6 bases from V and 2 bases from J; junction bases left unmatched: 8. Germline V gene lookup returns CDR1 SGHTS and CDR2 YDEGEE. CDR3 residues: CASTRLAETYNEQFF. The CDR3 DNA sequence: TGTGCCAGCACAAGACTAGCAGAGACCTACAATGAGCAGTTCTTC.

The J gene is TRBJ2-5, the V gene TRBV28; D is unresolved. V lost 6 bases, J lost 1 base, and 12 bases lay in between. The germline V gene encodes CDR1 MDHEN and CDR2 SYDVKM. The CDR3 loop spans 14 amino acids. The CDR3, as DNA: TGTGCCAGCAGGGACCCTCTGGCCCAAGAGACCCAGTACTTC. Amino acids: CASRDPLAQETQYF.

This clone was found once. The chain has TRBV30 and TRBJ2-3; the D is unclear. The CDR3 contains 14 residues. From germline, CDR1 is GTSNPN and CDR2 SVGIG (reference sequence). V was pared by 2 bases and J by 1 base, with 10 bases between. The CDR3 region has the DNA TGTGCCTGGAGTATCGACTGGGGCACAGATACGCAGTATTTT. As protein: CAWSIDWGTDTQYF.

The gene calls are TRBV5-6 and TRBJ2-4; D call uncertain. Trimming took off 1 base at V and 6 bases at J, with 11 bases between the two ends. In germline, CDR1 is SGHDT, CDR2 YYEEEE. This CDR3 contains 14 residues. The CDR3 protein is CASSLLQPVNIQYF. The CDR3 DNA is TGTGCCAGCAGCTTGTTACAGCCTGTAAACATTCAGTACTTC.

The chain carries TRBV4-1 and TRBJ2-5, with D unclear. The V gene lost 1 base and the J gene lost 7 bases, with 13 bases spanning the gap. This CDR3 has 14 residues. The germline V gene has CDR1 MGHRA and CDR2 YSYEKL. CDR3: CASSQGPESVTQYF. The CDR3 coding sequence is TGCGCCAGCAGCCAAGGTCCCGAGAGTGTGACCCAGTACTTC.

The rearrangement links TRBV28 to TRBJ2-1, with TRBD2 as a possible D gene (5 bases). This CDR3 is 11 amino acids long. The V and J ends lost 6 bases and 7 bases respectively, with 7 bases between them. CDR1 MDHEN and CDR2 SYDVKM come from the germline V gene. The CDR3, as DNA: TGTGCCAGCAGGGGAGAAAATGAGCAGTTCTTC. This gives the protein CASRGENEQFF. Combining the CDR3 with reference TRBV28 and TRBJ2-1 gives the whole variable domain DVKVTQSSRYLVKRTGEKVFLECVQDMDHENMFWYRQDPGLGLRLIYFSYDVKMKEKGDIPEGYSVSREKKERFSLILESASTNQTSMYLCASRGENEQFFGPGTRLTVL.

The chain joins TRBV19 to TRBJ2-1; 10 bases are shared with TRBD2. The CDR3 spans 17 residues. Germline CDR1 LNHDA, CDR2 SQIVND (reference sequence). J was trimmed by 1 base and V by 4 bases; bases with no gene match: 7. The CDR3 loop is CASSRGAGGTSYNEQFF. The CDR3 bases are TGTGCCAGTAGTAGAGGAGCGGGGGGGACATCCTACAATGAGCAGTTCTTC.